This entry concerns a single T cell receptor beta chain. Its antigen is unidentified. This sample was taken from a study of CD8+CD57+ T cells in acquired aplastic anemia. Study summary: Sorted CD4+ and CD8+ cells gave an average of roughly 3.5 ug of DNA. On average, healthy donors gave approximately 11 million reads for CD4+ cells.

The use of genomic DNA as template underpinned the TCR beta VDJ and CDR3 profiling. A single record per CDR3 protein comes from TCRdb applying MiXCR to the reads. The sample yields about 160,000 distinct CDR3 sequences, just under 45% seen once. The study, taken as a whole, reports: Patients and controls were found to share 25 to 35 CD8+ CDR3 sequences.

This CDR3 region has 13 residues. The germline V gene encodes CDR1 SEHNR and CDR2 FQNEAQ (reference sequence). Trimming cost V 6 bases and J 2 bases, with 8 bases left between them. The V gene is TRBV7-9, the J gene TRBJ1-3, with D perhaps TRBD1 (6 bases). Material: sorted CD4+, CD8+, or CD8+CD57+ T cells (not recorded which) from PBMCs. The TCR comes from a human donor in good health. CDR3: CASRRGAGNTIYF. CDR3 sequence (DNA): TGTGCCAGCAGGAGGGGGGCTGGAAACACCATATATTTT. The full variable domain, completed using reference TRBV7-9 and TRBJ1-3, is DTGVSQNPRHKITKRGQNVTFRCDPISEHNRLYWYRQTLGQGPEFLTYFQNEAQLEKSRLLSDRFSAERPKGSFSTLEIQRTEQGDSAMYLCASRRGAGNTIYFGEGSWLTVV.